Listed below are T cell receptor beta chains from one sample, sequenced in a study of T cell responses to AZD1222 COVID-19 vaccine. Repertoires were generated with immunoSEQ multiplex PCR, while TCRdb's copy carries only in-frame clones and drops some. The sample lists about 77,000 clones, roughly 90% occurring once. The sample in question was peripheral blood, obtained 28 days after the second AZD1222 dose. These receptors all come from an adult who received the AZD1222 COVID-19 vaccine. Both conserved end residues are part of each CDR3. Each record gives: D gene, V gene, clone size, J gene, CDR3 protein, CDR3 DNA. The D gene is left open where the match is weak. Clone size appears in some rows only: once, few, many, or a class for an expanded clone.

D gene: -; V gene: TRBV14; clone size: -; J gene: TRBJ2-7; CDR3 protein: CASSQVSSTAEQYF; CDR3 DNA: TGTGCCAGCAGCCAAGTCTCCAGCACGGCCGAGCAGTACTTC
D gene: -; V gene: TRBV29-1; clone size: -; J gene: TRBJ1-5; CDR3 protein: CSFDQGRGQPQHF; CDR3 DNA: TGCAGCTTTGATCAGGGGAGAGGTCAGCCCCAGCATTTT
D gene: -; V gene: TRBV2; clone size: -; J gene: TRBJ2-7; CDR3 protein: CASTGRLEQYF; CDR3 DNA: TGTGCCAGCACCGGGCGCCTCGAGCAGTACTTC
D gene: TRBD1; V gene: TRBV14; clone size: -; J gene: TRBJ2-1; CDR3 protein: CASSQVPGQGDNEQFF; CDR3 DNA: TGTGCCAGCAGCCAAGTCCCGGGACAGGGTGACAATGAGCAGTTCTTC
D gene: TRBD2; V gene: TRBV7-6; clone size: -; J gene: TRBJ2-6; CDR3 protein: CASSLAIAGGDGANVLTF; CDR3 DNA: TGTGCCAGCAGCTTAGCCATAGCGGGAGGGGATGGGGCCAACGTCCTGACTTTC
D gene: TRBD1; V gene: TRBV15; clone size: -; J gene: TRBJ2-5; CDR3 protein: CATSKTGQGQETQYF; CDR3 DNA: TGTGCCACCAGCAAAACGGGACAGGGCCAAGAGACCCAGTACTTC
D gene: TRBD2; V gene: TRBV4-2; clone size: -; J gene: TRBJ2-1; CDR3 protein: CASSQDGTSGYNEQFF; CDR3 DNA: TGTGCCAGCAGCCAAGATGGGACTAGCGGCTACAATGAGCAGTTCTTC
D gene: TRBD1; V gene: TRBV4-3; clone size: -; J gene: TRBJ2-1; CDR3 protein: CASSLGDRGSDEQFF; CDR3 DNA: TGCGCCAGCAGCCTAGGGGACAGGGGAAGCGATGAGCAGTTCTTC
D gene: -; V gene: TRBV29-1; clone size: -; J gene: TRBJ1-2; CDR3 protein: CSGGRLNYGYTF; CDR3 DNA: TGCAGCGGAGGACGGTTAAACTATGGCTACACCTTC
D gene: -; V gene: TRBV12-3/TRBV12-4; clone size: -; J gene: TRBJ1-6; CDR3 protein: CASSPRHSSPLHF; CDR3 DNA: TGTGCCAGCAGTCCCAGACACAGTTCACCCCTCCACTTT
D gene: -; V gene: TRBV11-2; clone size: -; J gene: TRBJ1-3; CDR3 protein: CASSLKNAFSGNTIYF; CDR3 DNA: TGTGCCAGCAGCCTAAAAAATGCCTTCTCTGGAAACACCATATATTTT
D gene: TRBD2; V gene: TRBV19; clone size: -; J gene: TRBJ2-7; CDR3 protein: CASSIPLAGGLWNYEQYF; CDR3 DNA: TGTGCCAGTAGTATACCCCTAGCGGGAGGTTTGTGGAACTACGAGCAGTACTTC
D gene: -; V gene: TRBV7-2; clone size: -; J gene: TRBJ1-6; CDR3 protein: CASSTQGGGNSPLHF; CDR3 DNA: TGTGCCAGCAGCACCCAGGGTGGAGGGAATTCACCCCTCCACTTT
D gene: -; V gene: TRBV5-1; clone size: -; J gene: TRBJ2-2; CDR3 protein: CASTNHGANTGELFF; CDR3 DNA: TGCGCCAGCACCAACCACGGGGCGAACACCGGGGAGCTGTTTTTT
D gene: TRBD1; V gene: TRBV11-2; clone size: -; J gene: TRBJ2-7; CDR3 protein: CASSRTGYEQYF; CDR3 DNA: TGTGCCAGCAGTCGGACAGGGTACGAGCAGTACTTC
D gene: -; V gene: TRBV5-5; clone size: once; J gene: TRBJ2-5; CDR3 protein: CASSRFRGQETQYF; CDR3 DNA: TGTGCCAGCAGCCGATTCCGGGGCCAAGAGACCCAGTACTTC
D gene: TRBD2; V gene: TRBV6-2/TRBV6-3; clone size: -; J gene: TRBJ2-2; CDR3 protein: CASSYWGRDTGELFF; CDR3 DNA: TGTGCCAGCAGTTACTGGGGGAGGGACACCGGGGAGCTGTTTTTT
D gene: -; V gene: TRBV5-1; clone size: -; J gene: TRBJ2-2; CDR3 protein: CASSLAAHRDTGELFF; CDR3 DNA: TGCGCCAGCAGCTTGGCCGCCCACAGGGACACCGGGGAGCTGTTTTTT
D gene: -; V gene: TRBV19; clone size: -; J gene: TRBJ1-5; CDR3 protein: CASSIFDGQPQHF; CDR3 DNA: TGTGCCAGTAGTATATTCGACGGTCAGCCCCAGCATTTT
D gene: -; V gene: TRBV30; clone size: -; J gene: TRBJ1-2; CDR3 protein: CAWSVRGLSYGYTF; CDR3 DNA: TGTGCCTGGAGTGTGAGGGGTCTAAGCTACGGCTACACCTTC
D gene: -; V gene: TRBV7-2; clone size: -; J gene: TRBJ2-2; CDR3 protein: CASGRNTGELFF; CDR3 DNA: TGTGCCAGCGGAAGGAACACCGGGGAGCTGTTTTTT
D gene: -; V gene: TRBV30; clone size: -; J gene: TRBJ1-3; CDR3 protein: CAWTPGVSGNTIYF; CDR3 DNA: TGTGCCTGGACCCCGGGAGTCTCTGGAAACACCATATATTTT
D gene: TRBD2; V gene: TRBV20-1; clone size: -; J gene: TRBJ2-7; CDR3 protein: CSATDSGNNYEQYF; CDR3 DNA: TGCAGTGCTACTGATAGCGGGAACAACTACGAGCAGTACTTC
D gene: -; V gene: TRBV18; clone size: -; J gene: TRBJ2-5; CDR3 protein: CASSPRAGQAAQYF; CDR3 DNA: TGTGCCAGCTCACCACGTGCGGGTCAGGCGGCCCAGTACTTC
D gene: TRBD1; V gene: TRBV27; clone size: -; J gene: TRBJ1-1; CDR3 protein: CASSLSQGGRAEAFF; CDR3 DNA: TGTGCCAGCAGTTTATCCCAGGGGGGTAGGGCTGAAGCTTTCTTT
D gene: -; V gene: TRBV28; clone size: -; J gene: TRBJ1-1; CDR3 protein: CATKGLNTEAFF; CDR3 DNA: TGTGCCACGAAGGGACTGAACACTGAAGCTTTCTTT
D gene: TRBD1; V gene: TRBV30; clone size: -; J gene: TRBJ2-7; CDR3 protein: CAWTAGGQGVEQYF; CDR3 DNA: TGTGCCTGGACTGCTGGGGGACAGGGGGTCGAGCAGTACTTC
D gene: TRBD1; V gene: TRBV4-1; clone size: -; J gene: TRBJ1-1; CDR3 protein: CASSQASIQGEGAFF; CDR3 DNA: TGCGCCAGCAGCCAAGCATCTATCCAGGGGGAAGGAGCTTTCTTT
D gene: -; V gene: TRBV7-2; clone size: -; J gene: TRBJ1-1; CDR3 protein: CASSLARELGAVGEAFF; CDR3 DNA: TGTGCCAGCAGCTTAGCCAGAGAGCTGGGGGCGGTGGGTGAAGCTTTCTTT
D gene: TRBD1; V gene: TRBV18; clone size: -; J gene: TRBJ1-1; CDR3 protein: CASSPATGRRLNTEAFF; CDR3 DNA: TGTGCCAGCTCACCCGCGACAGGGAGGCGGTTGAACACTGAAGCTTTCTTT
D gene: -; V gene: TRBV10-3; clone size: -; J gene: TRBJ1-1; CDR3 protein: CAISEIGVDTEAFF; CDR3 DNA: TGTGCCATCAGTGAGATTGGGGTGGACACTGAAGCTTTCTTT
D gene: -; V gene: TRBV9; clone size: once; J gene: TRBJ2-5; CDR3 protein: CASSPLQGTSQETQYF; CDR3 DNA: TGTGCCAGCAGCCCACTTCAGGGTACCTCTCAAGAGACCCAGTACTTC
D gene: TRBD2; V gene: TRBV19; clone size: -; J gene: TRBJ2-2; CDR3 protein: CASRPLALNTGELFF; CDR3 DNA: TGTGCCAGTAGGCCACTAGCGCTGAACACCGGGGAGCTGTTTTTT
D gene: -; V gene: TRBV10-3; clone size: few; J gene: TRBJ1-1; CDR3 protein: CAISVSRETEAFF; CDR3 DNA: TGTGCCATCAGTGTCTCCCGGGAGACTGAAGCTTTCTTT
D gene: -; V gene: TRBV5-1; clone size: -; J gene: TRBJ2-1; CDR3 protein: CASRGGQNEQFF; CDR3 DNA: TGCGCCAGCAGGGGGGGACAGAATGAGCAGTTCTTC
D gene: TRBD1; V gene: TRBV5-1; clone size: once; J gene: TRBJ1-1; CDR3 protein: CASSRDRAGTEAFF; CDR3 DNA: TGCGCCAGCAGCCGGGACAGGGCTGGCACTGAAGCTTTCTTT
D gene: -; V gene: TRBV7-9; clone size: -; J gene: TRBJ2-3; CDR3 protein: CASSSRGLNTDTQYF; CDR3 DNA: TGTGCCAGCAGCTCTCGGGGCCTAAACACAGATACGCAGTATTTT
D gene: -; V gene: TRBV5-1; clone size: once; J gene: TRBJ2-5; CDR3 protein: CASTPEGVLQETQYF; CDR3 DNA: TGCGCCAGCACCCCAGAGGGGGTTCTCCAAGAGACCCAGTACTTC
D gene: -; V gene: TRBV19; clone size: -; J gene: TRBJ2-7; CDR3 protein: CATKGAYEQYF; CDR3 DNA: TGTGCCACTAAAGGGGCCTACGAGCAGTACTTC
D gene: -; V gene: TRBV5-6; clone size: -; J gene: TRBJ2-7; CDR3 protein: CASSLGVGLGEQYF; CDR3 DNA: TGTGCCAGCAGCTTGGGTGTGGGACTCGGCGAGCAGTACTTC
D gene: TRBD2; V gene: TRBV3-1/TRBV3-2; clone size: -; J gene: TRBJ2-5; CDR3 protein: CASSQELAGGRETQYF; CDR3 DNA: TGTGCCAGCAGCCAAGAATTAGCGGGAGGTCGGGAGACCCAGTACTTC
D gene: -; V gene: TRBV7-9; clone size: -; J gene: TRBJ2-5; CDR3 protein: CASSRDIGWETQYF; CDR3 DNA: TGTGCCAGCAGCCGGGACATCGGGTGGGAGACCCAGTACTTC
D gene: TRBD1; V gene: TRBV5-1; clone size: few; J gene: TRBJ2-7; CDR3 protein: CASSLTTGGHEQYF; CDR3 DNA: TGCGCCAGCAGCTTGACGACAGGGGGCCACGAGCAGTACTTC
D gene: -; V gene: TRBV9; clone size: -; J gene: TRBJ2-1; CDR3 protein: CASSVVTHEQFF; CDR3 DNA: TGTGCCAGCAGCGTAGTGACCCATGAGCAGTTCTTC
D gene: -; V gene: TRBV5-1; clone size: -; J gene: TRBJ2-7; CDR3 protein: CASRAAYEQYF; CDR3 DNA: TGCGCCAGCAGGGCGGCATACGAGCAGTACTTC
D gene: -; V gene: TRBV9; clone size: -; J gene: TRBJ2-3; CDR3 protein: CASSGRERHSTDTQYF; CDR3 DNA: TGTGCCAGCAGCGGCAGGGAGAGGCACAGTACAGATACGCAGTATTTT
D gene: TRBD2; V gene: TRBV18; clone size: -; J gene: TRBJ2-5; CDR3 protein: CASSPRAGRAETQYF; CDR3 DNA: TGTGCCAGCTCACCAAGGGCCGGGAGGGCAGAGACCCAGTACTTC
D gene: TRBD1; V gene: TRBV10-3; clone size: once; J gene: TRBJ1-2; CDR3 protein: CAISGDRECYTF; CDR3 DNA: TGTGCCATCAGTGGAGACAGGGAGTGCTACACCTTC
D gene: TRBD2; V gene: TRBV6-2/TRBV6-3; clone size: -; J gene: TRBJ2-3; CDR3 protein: CASSYSLAGGPDTQYF; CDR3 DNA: TGTGCCAGCAGTTACTCGCTAGCGGGAGGGCCAGATACGCAGTATTTT
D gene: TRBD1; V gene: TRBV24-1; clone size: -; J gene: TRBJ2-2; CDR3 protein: CATMDRGTGELFF; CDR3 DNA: TGTGCCACCATGGACAGGGGAACCGGGGAGCTGTTTTTT
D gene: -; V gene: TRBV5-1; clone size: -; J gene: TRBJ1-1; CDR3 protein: CASSLVQGILSVNTEAFF; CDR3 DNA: TGCGCCAGCAGCTTGGTTCAGGGTATTTTGTCGGTGAACACTGAAGCTTTCTTT
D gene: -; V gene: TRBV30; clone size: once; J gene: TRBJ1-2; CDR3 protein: CAWSGLLSAVWGYGYTF; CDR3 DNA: TGTGCCTGGAGCGGACTTCTTTCGGCCGTGTGGGGCTATGGCTACACCTTC